This T cell receptor (beta chain) was captured by sequencing in a study of blood T cell repertoires in COVID-19. Study information: In each case, the material was cDNA or gDNA derived from T cells, B-cell-depleted T cells, or PBMCs.

This CDR3 is built from 14 residues. Unmatched junction bases numbered 4, after V lost 0 bases and J lost 10 bases. Per germline, CDR1 SGHNT and CDR2 YYREEE (reference sequence). In the original analysis: Quantification of nucleated cells was approximated via reference gene primer amplification. The data were produced by immunoSEQ multiplex PCR, yet TCRdb's version contains in-frame clones alone and is incomplete. From that table come the V and J calls and clone size; the DNA was used to work out D and trimming. The repertoire includes roughly 80,000 clones, more than 90% of them detected once, and about 15% sits in the top ten.

The sample taken for sequencing was peripheral blood. The chain joins TRBV5-4 to TRBJ1-6; 7 bases agree with TRBD1. This clonotype originated in a woman older than 75 with active or convalescent COVID-19. This CDR3 is CASSLDRGISPLHF. For the CDR3, the DNA is TGTGCCAGCAGCTTGGACAGGGGAATATCACCCCTCCACTTT.